This T cell receptor (beta chain) is from a study of shared clonotypes between healthy human individuals. Broader study findings: The authors sampled blood alone, and tissue repertoires likely differ. When naive CD4 clonotypes were compared across a handful of donors, 4% to 6.5% were shared.

The authors' processing: Junction-only sequences produced by ImmunoSEQ had no quality scores, so filtering differed. Produced via immunoSEQ multiplex PCR; TCRdb's table is partial and in-frame only. The V and J calls and the clone size are those of that table, but D and trimming were determined from the DNA. The table includes about a million clones, around 76% detected once. As regards this clone: Its antigen is currently unknown.

The material sequenced was memory CD4+ T cells sorted from blood. Subset of the sample: CD45RA-negative fraction. This TCR derives from a man aged 18 to 29 in good health.

In DNA form, the CDR3 reads TGTGCCAGCAGCCCCCGGACAAGGGGGGTGGATACGCAGTATTTT. Translating it yields CASSPRTRGVDTQYF. The chain has TRBV7-2 and TRBJ2-3; D is possibly TRBD1 or TRBD2 (6 bases each). The germline V and J ends were trimmed by 5 bases and 6 bases, with 18 bases remaining between them. The CDR3 runs 15 residues. The germline CDR1 and CDR2 sequences are SGHTA and FQGNSA.